This T cell receptor (beta chain) was retrieved from a study of blood T cells in healthy people across ages. About the study: Roughly one uniquely barcoded beta molecule per two T cells was captured.

Through a sample-barcoded 5' primer and a J-beta primer mix, a second PCR was run for roughly 6 to 11 cycles. The template-switch adaptor was a 5' adaptor with 12 random nucleotides. It tagged each cDNA molecule. TCRdb re-analysed the 5' RACE reads in MiXCR, keeping a single row per CDR3 protein. The sample lists about 1.8 million distinct CDR3 sequences, roughly 52% occurring once. Each sample yielded at least 6 million isolated PBMCs. Germline V lookup: CDR1 SGHTA, CDR2 FQGNSA. The CDR3 contains 14 residues. V was cut by 9 bases and J by 1 base, with 15 bases left in between. The V call is TRBV7-2, the J call TRBJ2-5; D gene ambiguous. The source material was blood. The receptor comes from a woman aged 35 to 49 in good health. CDR3 sequence reads: CASNLFSSQETQYF. The CDR3 nucleotides are TGTGCCAGTAACTTATTTTCTAGCCAAGAGACCCAGTACTTC.